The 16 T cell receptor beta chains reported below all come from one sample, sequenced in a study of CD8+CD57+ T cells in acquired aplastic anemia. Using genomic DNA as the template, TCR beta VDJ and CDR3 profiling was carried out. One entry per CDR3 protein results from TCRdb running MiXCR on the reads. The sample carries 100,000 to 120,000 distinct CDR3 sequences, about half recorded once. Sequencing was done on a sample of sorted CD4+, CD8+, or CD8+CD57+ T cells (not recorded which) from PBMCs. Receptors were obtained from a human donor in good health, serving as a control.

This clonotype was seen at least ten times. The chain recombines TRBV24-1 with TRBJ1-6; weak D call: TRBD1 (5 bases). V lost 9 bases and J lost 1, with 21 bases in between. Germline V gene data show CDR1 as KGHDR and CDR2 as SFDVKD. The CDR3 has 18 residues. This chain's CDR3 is CATYPDRGRRSYNSPLHF. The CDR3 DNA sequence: TGTGCCACCTACCCGGATAGGGGAAGGAGGTCCTATAATTCACCCCTCCACTTT.

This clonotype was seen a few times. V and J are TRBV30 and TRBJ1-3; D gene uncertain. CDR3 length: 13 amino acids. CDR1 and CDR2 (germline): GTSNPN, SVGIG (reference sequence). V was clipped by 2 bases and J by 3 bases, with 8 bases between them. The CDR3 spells CAWSNGGGNTIYF. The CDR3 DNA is TGTGCCTGGAGTAATGGAGGTGGAAACACCATATATTTT.

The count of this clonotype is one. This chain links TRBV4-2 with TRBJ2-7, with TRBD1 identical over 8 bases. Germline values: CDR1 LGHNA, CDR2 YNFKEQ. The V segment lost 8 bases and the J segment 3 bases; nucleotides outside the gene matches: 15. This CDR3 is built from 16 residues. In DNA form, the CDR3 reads TGTGCCAGCTCCTTCGGAGGCAGACAGGGGTACTACGAGCAGTACTTC. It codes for CASSFGGRQGYYEQYF.

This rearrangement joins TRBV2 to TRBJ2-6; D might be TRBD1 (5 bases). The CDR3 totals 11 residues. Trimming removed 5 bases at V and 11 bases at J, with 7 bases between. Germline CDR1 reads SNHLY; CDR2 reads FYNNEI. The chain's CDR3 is CASSSRDVLTF. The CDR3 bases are TGTGCCAGCAGTAGCAGGGACGTCCTGACTTTC.

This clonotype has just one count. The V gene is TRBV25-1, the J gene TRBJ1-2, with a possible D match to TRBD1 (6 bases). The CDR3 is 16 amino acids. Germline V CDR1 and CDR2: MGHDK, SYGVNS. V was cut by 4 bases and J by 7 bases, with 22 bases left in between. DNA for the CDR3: TGTGCCAGCAGTGGATATACTAGCGGGGGGCCGCTTGGCTACACCTTC. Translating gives CASSGYTSGGPLGYTF.

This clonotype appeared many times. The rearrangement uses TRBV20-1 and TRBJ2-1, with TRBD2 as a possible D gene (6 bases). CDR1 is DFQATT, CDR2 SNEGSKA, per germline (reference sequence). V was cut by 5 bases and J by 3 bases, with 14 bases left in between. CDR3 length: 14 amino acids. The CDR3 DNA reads TGCAGTGCTCCCCCCCGGAGGGTCTACAATGAGCAGTTCTTC. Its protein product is CSAPPRRVYNEQFF.

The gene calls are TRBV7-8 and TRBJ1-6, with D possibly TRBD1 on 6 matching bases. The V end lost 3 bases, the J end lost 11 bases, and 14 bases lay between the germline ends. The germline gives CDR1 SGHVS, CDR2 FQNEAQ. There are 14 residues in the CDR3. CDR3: CASSFDRQPTPLHF. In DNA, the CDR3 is TGTGCCAGCAGCTTTGACAGGCAACCCACACCCCTCCACTTT.

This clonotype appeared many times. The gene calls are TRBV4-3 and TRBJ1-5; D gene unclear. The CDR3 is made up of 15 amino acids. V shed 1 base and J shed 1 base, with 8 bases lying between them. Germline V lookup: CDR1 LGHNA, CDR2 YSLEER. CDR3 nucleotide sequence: TGCGCCAGCAGCCAAGGGATATACAGCAATCAGCCCCAGCATTTT. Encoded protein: CASSQGIYSNQPQHF.

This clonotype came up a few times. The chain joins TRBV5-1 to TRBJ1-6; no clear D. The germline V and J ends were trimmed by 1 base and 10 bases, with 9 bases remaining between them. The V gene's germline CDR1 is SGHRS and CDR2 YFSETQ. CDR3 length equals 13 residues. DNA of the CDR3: TGCGCCAGCAGCTTGATTCCAGAGTCACCCCTCCACTTT. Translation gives CASSLIPESPLHF.

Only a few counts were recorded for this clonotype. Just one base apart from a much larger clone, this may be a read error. The CDR3 DNA sequence: TGTGCCAGTAGTATAGTAGCCTACGCCGCGATTGAAGCTTTCTTT. It encodes CASSIVAYAAIEAFF. The chain employs TRBV19 and TRBJ1-1; no clear D. Trimming removed 1 base from V and 7 bases from J, with 16 bases in between. CDR1 and CDR2 (germline): LNHDA, SQIVND (reference sequence). This CDR3 region has 15 residues.

CDR3 sequence (DNA): TGTGCCAGCAGCTCGGTAAAGTCCGGGAGGAACACTGAAGCTTTCTTT. Encoded protein: CASSSVKSGRNTEAFF. The rearrangement uses TRBV5-6 and TRBJ1-1, with D uncertain. V shed 3 bases and J shed 1 base, with 16 bases lying between them. The CDR3 extends over 16 amino acids. The germline gives CDR1 SGHDT, CDR2 YYEEEE.

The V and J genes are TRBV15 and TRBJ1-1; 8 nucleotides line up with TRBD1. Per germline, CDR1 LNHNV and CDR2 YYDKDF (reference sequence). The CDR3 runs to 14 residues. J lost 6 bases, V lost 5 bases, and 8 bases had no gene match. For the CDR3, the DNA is TGTGCCACCAGCCTAGGGACAGGCGGAGCTGAAGCTTTCTTT. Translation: CATSLGTGGAEAFF.

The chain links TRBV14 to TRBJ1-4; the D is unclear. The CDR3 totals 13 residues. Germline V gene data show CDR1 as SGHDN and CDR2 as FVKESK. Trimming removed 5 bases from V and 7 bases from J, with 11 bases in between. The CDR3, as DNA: TGTGCCAGCAGCTCGGGGTGGGGTGAAAAACTGTTTTTT. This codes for CASSSGWGEKLFF.

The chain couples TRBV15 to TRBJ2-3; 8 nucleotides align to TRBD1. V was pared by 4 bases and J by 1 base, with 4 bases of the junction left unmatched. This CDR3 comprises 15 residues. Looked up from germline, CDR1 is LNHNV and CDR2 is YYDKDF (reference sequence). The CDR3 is CATSKDRAGTDTQYF. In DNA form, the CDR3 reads TGTGCCACCAGCAAGGACAGGGCGGGCACAGATACGCAGTATTTT.

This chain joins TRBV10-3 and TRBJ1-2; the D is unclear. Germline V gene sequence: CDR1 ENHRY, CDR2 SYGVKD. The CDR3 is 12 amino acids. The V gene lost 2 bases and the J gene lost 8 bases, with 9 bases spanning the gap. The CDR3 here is CAISEGVQGYTF. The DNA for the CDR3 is TGTGCCATCAGTGAGGGGGTCCAGGGCTACACCTTC.

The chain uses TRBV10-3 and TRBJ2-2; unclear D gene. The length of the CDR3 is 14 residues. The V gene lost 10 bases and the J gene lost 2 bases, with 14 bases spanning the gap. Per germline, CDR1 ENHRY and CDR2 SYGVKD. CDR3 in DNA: TGTGCCACCGACACCGGGCAAAACACCGGGGAGCTGTTTTTT. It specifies CATDTGQNTGELFF.